This T cell receptor beta chain was sequenced during a study of control samples from healthy donors and cancer patients. Trimming removed 1 base at V and 8 bases at J, with 7 bases between. CDR1 and CDR2 (germline): MNHNS, SASEGT. This CDR3 comprises 12 residues. Measured with immunoSEQ multiplex PCR; TCRdb has only the in-frame clones, and not every one. Here the sample spans about 130,000 clones, 80% to 95% being singletons. The chain couples TRBV6-1 to TRBJ2-3; D is perhaps TRBD2 (6 bases). The sample comprised blood. This clonotype was obtained from a man in his late teens or twenties in good health. CDR3 nucleotides: TGTGCCAGCAGTGAAGGGACTACTACGCAGTATTTT. Its translation: CASSEGTTTQYF.